Below are 9 T cell receptor beta chains sequenced from a single sample in a study of T cells after yellow fever vaccination. TCRdb used MiXCR to reprocess the 5' RACE reads, holding one entry per CDR3 protein. The data hold 500,000 to 650,000 distinct CDR3 sequences, with about a sixth observed a single time. This sample comprised PBMCs, obtained about 5 days after the first yellow fever vaccination. These receptors came from a young man who received the YFV17D yellow fever vaccine.

This chain joins TRBV7-2 and TRBJ2-3; perhaps TRBD2 as D (5 bases). The CDR3 has 15 amino acids. V was pared by 5 bases and J by 1 base, with 13 bases between. Germline V gene data show CDR1 as SGHTA and CDR2 as FQGNSA. The CDR3, as DNA: TGTGCCAGCAGCGGTAGTAGCGCCCGCACAGATACGCAGTATTTT. Its translation: CASSGSSARTDTQYF. The full variable domain, with the rest looked up from reference TRBV7-2 and TRBJ2-3, is GAGVSQSPSNKVTEKGKDVELRCDPISGHTALYWYRQSLGQGLEFLIYFQGNSAPDKSGLPSDRFSAERTGGSVSTLTIQRTQQEDSAVYLCASSGSSARTDTQYFGPGTRLTVL.

The chain carries TRBV11-2 and TRBJ1-2, with D possibly matching TRBD1 (5 bases). The CDR3 consists of 17 residues. The V gene's germline CDR1 is SGHAT and CDR2 FQNNGV. Between the trimmed V and J ends, which lost 3 bases and 4 bases, there was a span of 21 bases. The CDR3 region is CASSFDFWGYSGYGYTF. CDR3 nucleotides: TGTGCCAGCAGCTTTGATTTCTGGGGGTATTCGGGCTATGGCTACACCTTC.

This clonotype was recorded many times. The chain is built from TRBV29-1 and TRBJ2-7; 12 bases fit TRBD1. There are 12 residues in the CDR3. CDR1 and CDR2 from the germline V gene are SQVTM and ANQGSEA. The CDR3 region has the DNA TGCAGTGCCGGGACAGGGGGCAACGAGCAGTACTTC. Translating gives CSAGTGGNEQYF.

This clonotype has more than one count but fewer than ten. The chain is built from TRBV7-6 and TRBJ2-2, with D possibly being TRBD2 (5 bases). This CDR3 region has 15 residues. V lost 3 bases and J 7 bases, leaving 15 bases between the germline ends. CDR1 is SGHVS and CDR2 is FNYEAQ in the germline V gene. This chain's CDR3 is CASSLSSLVSGELFF. CDR3 coding DNA: TGTGCCAGCAGCTTGTCTTCACTAGTCAGCGGGGAGCTGTTTTTT.

The table lists this clonotype with a few counts. CDR3 in amino acids: CASSFLTGNSPLHF. The CDR3, as DNA: TGTGCCAGCAGTTTCTTGACGGGGAATTCACCCCTCCACTTT. The chain recombines TRBV12-3 or TRBV12-4 with TRBJ1-6; no reliable D call. The CDR3 has 14 residues. With 3 bases removed from V and 7 bases from J, the gap between germline ends came to 10 bases.

This clonotype has at least ten counts. The V and J genes are TRBV7-7 and TRBJ2-6; D is undetermined. CDR3 length equals 14 residues. CDR1 is SSHAT and CDR2 is FNYEAQ in the germline V gene (reference sequence). The V gene lost 5 bases and the J gene lost 0 bases, with 5 bases spanning the gap. CDR3 DNA: TGTGCCAGCAGCCCGAGCTCTGGGGCCAACGTCCTGACTTTC. Its translation: CASSPSSGANVLTF. The full variable domain, rest sourced from reference TRBV7-7 and TRBJ2-6, is GAGVSQSPRYKVTKRGQDVTLRCDPISSHATLYWYQQALGQGPEFLTYFNYEAQPDKSGLPSDRFSAERPEGSISTLTIQRTEQRDSAMYRCASSPSSGANVLTFGAGSRLTVL.

V and J are TRBV6-2 or TRBV6-3 and TRBJ2-2, with 7 bases lining up with TRBD1. The CDR3 has 14 residues. J was trimmed by 7 bases and V by 0 bases; bases with no gene match: 2. CDR1 MNHEY and CDR2 SVGEGT come from the germline V gene. This chain's CDR3 is CASSYSRGLGELFF. CDR3 nucleotides: TGTGCCAGCAGTTACTCGAGGGGGCTCGGGGAGCTGTTTTTT.

This clonotype occurred a few times. This chain uses TRBV6-5 with TRBJ2-3; D not resolved. V lost 4 bases and J lost 4, with 12 bases in between. Germline CDR1 reads MNHEY; CDR2 reads SVGAGI. The CDR3 covers 14 residues. CDR3 sequence (DNA): TGTGCCAGCAGTTTGTCGTGGCCGCCAGATACGCAGTATTTT. The encoded protein is CASSLSWPPDTQYF.

This clonotype was observed a handful of times. The gene calls are TRBV30 and TRBJ1-1, with TRBD1 matching 7 bases. Germline V CDR1 and CDR2: GTSNPN, SVGIG (reference sequence). CDR3 length equals 15 residues. The trim removed 5 bases at V and 5 bases at J, leaving 14 bases unmatched. For the CDR3, the DNA is TGTGCCTGGGGCGCTGGCAGGGGGGGGTTGACTGAAGCTTTCTTT. This gives the protein CAWGAGRGGLTEAFF.